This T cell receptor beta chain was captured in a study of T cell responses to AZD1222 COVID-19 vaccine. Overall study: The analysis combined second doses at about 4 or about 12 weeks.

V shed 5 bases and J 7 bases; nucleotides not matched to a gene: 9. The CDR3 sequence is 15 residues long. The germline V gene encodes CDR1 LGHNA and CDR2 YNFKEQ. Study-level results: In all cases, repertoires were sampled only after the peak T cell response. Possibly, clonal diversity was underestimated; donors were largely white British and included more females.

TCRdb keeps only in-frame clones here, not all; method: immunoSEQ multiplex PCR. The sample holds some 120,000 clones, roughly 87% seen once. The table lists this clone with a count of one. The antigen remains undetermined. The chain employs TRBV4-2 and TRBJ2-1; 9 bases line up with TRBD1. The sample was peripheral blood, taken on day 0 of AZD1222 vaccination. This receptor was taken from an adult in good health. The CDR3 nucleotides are TGTGCCAGCAGCTATGGGACAGGGAGGGGGAATGAGCAGTTCTTC. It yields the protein CASSYGTGRGNEQFF.